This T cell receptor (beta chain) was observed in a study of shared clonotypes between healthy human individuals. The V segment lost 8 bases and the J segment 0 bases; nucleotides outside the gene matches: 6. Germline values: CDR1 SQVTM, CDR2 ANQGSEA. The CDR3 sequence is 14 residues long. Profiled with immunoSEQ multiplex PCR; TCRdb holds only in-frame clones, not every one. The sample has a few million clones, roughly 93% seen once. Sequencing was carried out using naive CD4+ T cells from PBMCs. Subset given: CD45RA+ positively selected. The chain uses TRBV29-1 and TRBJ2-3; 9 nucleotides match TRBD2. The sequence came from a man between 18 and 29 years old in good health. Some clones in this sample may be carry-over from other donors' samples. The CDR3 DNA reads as TGCAGCTCAATAGCGGGGGTTAGCACAGATACGCAGTATTTT. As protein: CSSIAGVSTDTQYF.